The entry that follows covers one TCR beta chain sequence. Its antigen remains unknown. The germline V gene has CDR1 SEHNR and CDR2 FQNEAQ (reference sequence). This CDR3 is 16 amino acids long. V lost 5 bases to trimming and J lost 8 bases; unmatched junction nucleotides: 16. TCRdb re-derived calls from the 5' RACE reads in MiXCR, one entry per CDR3 protein. The repertoire holds about 360,000 distinct CDR3 sequences, with approximately 15% as singletons. These data originate in a study of T-cell memory formation after mild COVID-19. Overall study results and limits: Pre-infection memory harbored some responding clones, suggesting cross-reactive memory joined.

Sequencing was carried out using PBMCs or a T cell subset sorted from them (not recorded which). The rearrangement joins TRBV7-9 to TRBJ1-2, with 8 nucleotides matching TRBD1. This receptor was obtained from a man younger than 35 who had mild COVID-19 (a few samples of this study predate the infection). Cell type and time point are not known. This CDR3 is CASSVTLGRGRGGYTF. The CDR3 DNA sequence: TGTGCCAGCAGCGTCACCCTCGGCAGGGGGCGAGGGGGCTACACCTTC.